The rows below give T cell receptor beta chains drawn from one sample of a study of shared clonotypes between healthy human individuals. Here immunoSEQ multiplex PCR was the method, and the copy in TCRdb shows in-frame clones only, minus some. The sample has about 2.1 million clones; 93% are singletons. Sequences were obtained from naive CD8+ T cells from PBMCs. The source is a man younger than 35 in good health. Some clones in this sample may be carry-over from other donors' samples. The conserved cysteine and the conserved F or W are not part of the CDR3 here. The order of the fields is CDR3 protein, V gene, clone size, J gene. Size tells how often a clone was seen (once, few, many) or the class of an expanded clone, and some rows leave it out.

VSGAGRLDTQY	TRBV11-2	.	TRBJ2-3
ASSGGGLYNEQF	TRBV11-2	.	TRBJ2-1
ASSQDWETGVKETQY	TRBV14	.	TRBJ2-5
ASSPPQAGPSYEQY	TRBV21-1	.	TRBJ2-7
ASSYWAGATDTQY	TRBV6-5	.	TRBJ2-3
SAPEGLESRGYT	TRBV29-1	.	TRBJ1-2
ASSLLLAGPYYEQY	TRBV27	.	TRBJ2-7
ASSPGTGLGNTIY	TRBV6-5	.	TRBJ1-3
ASSLALSFGEQY	TRBV28	.	TRBJ2-7
ASSYSHTEAF	TRBV7-9	.	TRBJ1-1
ASSSGIYNEQF	TRBV2	.	TRBJ2-1
ASSSGSVNNEQF	TRBV11-3	once	TRBJ2-1
ASSLDRGSPWHGYT	TRBV13	.	TRBJ1-2
ASSFFVGTEAF	TRBV6-5	once	TRBJ1-1
ATYQGYEQY	TRBV6-5	.	TRBJ2-7
ASRPLRGGQETQY	TRBV6-1	.	TRBJ2-5
ASSRGPLGNEQF	TRBV27	.	TRBJ2-1
ASSVDWRTSTDTQY	TRBV9	.	TRBJ2-3
AINRDSSLYEQY	TRBV10-3	.	TRBJ2-7
ASSQDPRGHLNEQF	TRBV14	.	TRBJ2-1
ASSSYRIYGYT	TRBV28	.	TRBJ1-2
ASSQRTGLAGAGTDTQY	TRBV4-2	.	TRBJ2-3
ASTFGGQPQH	TRBV28	.	TRBJ1-5
ASSDGGRGVRGTEAF	TRBV2	.	TRBJ1-1
ASSEGPLDQPQH	TRBV10-1	.	TRBJ1-5
ASSVQGIGTYNEQF	TRBV19	.	TRBJ2-1
ASSEVGGANVLT	TRBV25-1	.	TRBJ2-6
ASRVTGVNQPQH	TRBV27	.	TRBJ1-5
ASRGVENTEAF	TRBV7-9	.	TRBJ1-1
ASSLGPFGEQY	TRBV28	.	TRBJ2-7
ATSSFRLANYGYT	TRBV15	once	TRBJ1-2
ASSLGTGSKLF	TRBV5-1	.	TRBJ1-4
ASSALRVAATYEQY	TRBV27	.	TRBJ2-7
ASSPDWGQETQY	TRBV28	once	TRBJ2-5
ASSSWAFDRGGHTEAF	TRBV7-9	.	TRBJ1-1
ASSLDEYEQY	TRBV5-8	.	TRBJ2-7
ASRTDRGNAGELF	TRBV5-1	.	TRBJ2-2
ASSPDAGLNQPQH	TRBV27	.	TRBJ1-5
ASSLGRAAYEQY	TRBV27	.	TRBJ2-7